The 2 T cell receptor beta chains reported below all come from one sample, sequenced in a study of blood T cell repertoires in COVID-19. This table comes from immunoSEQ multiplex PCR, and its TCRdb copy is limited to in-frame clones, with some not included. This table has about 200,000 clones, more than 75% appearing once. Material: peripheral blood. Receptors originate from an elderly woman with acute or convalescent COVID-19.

The CDR3 region has the DNA TGTGCCAGCAGTTACCGCCGGGGCGGGGCGTCCTGGGAGTTCTTC. Translating it yields CASSYRRGGASWEFF. The chain links TRBV27 to TRBJ2-1; D is perhaps TRBD2 (6 bases). The CDR3 loop spans 15 amino acids. V dropped 4 bases and J dropped 14 bases, with 24 bases sitting between them. Germline V gene sequence: CDR1 MNHEY, CDR2 SMNVEV (reference sequence).

CDR3 DNA: TGTGCCAGCCTTCGTTTAGGGGCGGGAGAGTCGGATACGCAGTATTTT. Its protein is CASLRLGAGESDTQYF. The V gene is TRBV28, the J gene TRBJ2-3; 7 bases align to TRBD2. Germline V gene lookup returns CDR1 MDHEN and CDR2 SYDVKM. The ends lost 8 bases at V and 6 bases at J; junction bases unmatched: 17. This CDR3 region has 16 residues. The complete variable domain, with remaining parts taken from reference TRBV28 and TRBJ2-3, reads DVKVTQSSRYLVKRTGEKVFLECVQDMDHENMFWYRQDPGLGLRLIYFSYDVKMKEKGDIPEGYSVSREKKERFSLILESASTNQTSMYLCASLRLGAGESDTQYFGPGTRLTVL.